What follows describes a single T cell receptor (beta chain). The table came from immunoSEQ multiplex PCR; TCRdb's copy has only in-frame clones and leaves some out. The repertoire holds about 350,000 clones, with roughly nine tenths as singletons. These data originate in a study of Ad26.COV2.S vaccination and SARS-CoV-2 variants. CDR1 KGHSH and CDR2 LQKENI come from the germline V gene. With 5 bases removed from V and 11 bases from J, the gap between germline ends came to 15 bases. The CDR3 totals 12 residues. Source: peripheral blood, taken after recovery from COVID-19. This TCR was sampled from a human donor who had recovered from COVID-19. The chain joins TRBV18 to TRBJ1-1; maybe TRBD1 (6 bases). In DNA form, the CDR3 reads TGTGCCAGCTCAGGGGGGCAGTTGGGGGCTTTCTTT. Translated: CASSGGQLGAFF. The entire variable domain, with the rest obtained from reference TRBV18 and TRBJ1-1, is as follows: NAGVMQNPRHLVRRRGQEARLRCSPMKGHSHVYWYRQLPEEGLKFMVYLQKENIIDESGMPKERFSAEFPKEGPSILRIQQVVRGDSAAYFCASSGGQLGAFFGQGTRLTVV.